The 5 T cell receptor beta chains below were found in one sample sequenced in a study of blood T cell repertoires in COVID-19. Measured with immunoSEQ multiplex PCR; TCRdb has only the in-frame clones, and not every one. Counted here are around 150,000 clones, over 70% occurring once; the ten biggest clones make up over 10%. The source material was PBMCs or T cells enriched from blood (not recorded which). The receptors were sampled from an older woman who had recovered from COVID-19.

The V and J genes are TRBV5-1 and TRBJ1-3, with D possibly TRBD1 on 5 matching bases. The V end was cut by 4 bases, the J end by 0 bases, with 20 bases between. The CDR3 totals 18 residues. Germline V gene sequence: CDR1 SGHRS, CDR2 YFSETQ. CDR3 protein: CASSEGVKRPYSGNTIYF. CDR3 nucleotides: TGCGCCAGCAGCGAAGGGGTGAAACGGCCATACTCTGGAAACACCATATATTTT. Looking up the rest from reference TRBV5-1 and TRBJ1-3 gives the full variable domain: KAGVTQTPRYLIKTRGQQVTLSCSPISGHRSVSWYQQTPGQGLQFLFEYFSETQRNKGNFPGRFSGRQFSNSRSEMNVSTLELGDSALYLCASSEGVKRPYSGNTIYFGEGSWLTVV.

The V call is TRBV9, the J call TRBJ1-3, with D possibly matching TRBD1 (5 bases). This CDR3 contains 16 residues. V lost 5 bases and J 0 bases, leaving 15 bases between the germline ends. Looked up from germline, CDR1 is SGDLS and CDR2 is YYNGEE. The CDR3 DNA reads as TGTGCCAGCAGTTGGGGACTACCAAACTCTGGAAACACCATATATTTT. This encodes CASSWGLPNSGNTIYF.

The chain employs TRBV5-1 and TRBJ2-7; 7 positions match TRBD1. There are 16 residues in the CDR3. The trim removed 4 bases at V and 0 bases at J, leaving 10 bases unmatched. Germline V CDR1 and CDR2: SGHRS, YFSETQ. The CDR3 nucleotides are TGCGCCAGCAGCCCGCAGTGGGGACAGAGCTCCTACGAGCAGTACTTC. Its translation is CASSPQWGQSSYEQYF.

This clone was picked up a small number of times. The rearrangement uses TRBV19 and TRBJ2-7; 7 bases are shared with TRBD1. The V gene end was trimmed by 6 bases and the J gene end by 6 bases; junction bases not matched to a gene: 8. Germline V lookup: CDR1 LNHDA, CDR2 SQIVND (reference sequence). The CDR3 loop spans 13 amino acids. Here the CDR3 DNA reads TGTGCCAGTAGCGAGGGGGCGCGGGTCGAGCAGTACTTC. Translated, it gives CASSEGARVEQYF.

The rearrangement joins TRBV4-2 to TRBJ2-3; 7 bases are a match to TRBD2. CDR3 length equals 17 residues. V dropped 4 bases and J dropped 3; count of bases not matched to a gene: 13. Germline V gene data show CDR1 as LGHNA and CDR2 as YNFKEQ. For the CDR3, the DNA is TGTGCCAGCAGCCCCGAGTTTGGGGGGGGGAGGACAGATACGCAGTATTTT. Protein product: CASSPEFGGGRTDTQYF.